The clone carrying this T cell receptor (beta chain) was detected only once. The table came from immunoSEQ multiplex PCR; TCRdb's copy has only in-frame clones and leaves some out. The profile shows some 120,000 clones, approximately 89% of them singletons. The data belong to a study of control samples from healthy donors and cancer patients. Trimming pared 3 bases from V and 1 base from J, leaving 9 bases between. The germline gives CDR1 SQVTM, CDR2 ANQGSEA. The CDR3 covers 13 residues. The sequencing input was blood. The V and J genes are TRBV29-1 and TRBJ2-5; maybe TRBD2 (7 bases). The TCR sequence derives from a man aged 18 to 30 in good health. For the CDR3, the DNA is TGCAGCGTTGAGGGAGGGGGCCAAGAGACCCAGTACTTC. The encoded protein is CSVEGGGQETQYF. The complete variable domain, with remaining parts taken from reference TRBV29-1 and TRBJ2-5, reads SAVISQKPSRDICQRGTSLTIQCQVDSQVTMMFWYRQQPGQSLTLIATANQGSEATYESGFVIDKFPISRPNLTFSTLTVSNMSPEDSSIYLCSVEGGGQETQYFGPGTRLLVL.